The 16 T cell receptor beta chains presented below share a single source sample, sequenced in a study of glioma-infiltrating T cells. The iRepertoire nested amplicon-rescue multiplex PCR amplified TCR alpha and beta CDR3s from RNA. TCRdb re-analysed the multiplex PCR reads in MiXCR, keeping a single row per CDR3 protein. The table lists around 10,000 distinct CDR3 sequences, roughly 59% of them singletons. Sequencing was performed on glioma tissue, nonneoplastic brain tissue, or PBMCs (not recorded which). These receptors all stem from a human donor with low-grade glioma or glioblastoma, undergoing nonglioma brain surgery, or in good health (not recorded which).

Of note for this clonotype: One junction end does not reproduce the germline sequence, and a read error may be involved. This sequence joins TRBV20-1 and TRBJ2-1, with 16 bases identical to TRBD2. CDR3 length: 15 residues. Germline CDR1 and CDR2: DFQATT and SNEGSKA (reference sequence). CDR3 sequence reads: CSALGTSGRAYEQLF. The CDR3 nucleotides read TGCAGTGCTTTAGGGACTAGCGGGAGGGCATATGAGCAGTTATTC.

By share, this clonotype ranks as medium-sized. The CDR3 DNA reads TGTGCCAGCAGTCGGGACCGCATTTACTCCTACGAGCAGTACTTC. This gives the protein CASSRDRIYSYEQYF. The V call is TRBV6-1, the J call TRBJ2-7, with D perhaps given as TRBD1 or TRBD2 (5 bases each). V was pared by 5 bases and J by 0 bases, with 14 bases between. Germline V gives CDR1 MNHNS, CDR2 SASEGT. This CDR3 has 15 amino acids.

Details on this clonotype: A read error may account for a junction end that differs from germline. The chain joins TRBV2 to TRBJ2-1, with TRBD2 matching 10 bases. The CDR3 is 14 residues long. The V gene's germline CDR1 is SNHLY and CDR2 FYNNEI. CDR3 coding DNA: TGTACCAGCAGTAAAGCGGGAGGGCCTAAGGAGAAGTTCTTC. Amino acids: CTSSKAGGPKEKFF.

In its sample, this clonotype ranks as medium-sized (0.01 to 0.1%). This chain links TRBV2 with TRBJ1-1, with a tentative D call TRBD1 (6 bases). Germline values: CDR1 SNHLY, CDR2 FYNNEI. The CDR3 runs to 15 residues. Between the trimmed V and J ends, which lost 3 bases and 1 base, there was a span of 12 bases. In nucleotides, the CDR3 is TGTGCCAGCAGTGAGTTCAGGGGCGCGAACACTGAAGCTTTCTTT. Encoded protein: CASSEFRGANTEAFF.

Remarks on this clonotype: The junction does not match germline at one end; this may be a read error. The chain recombines TRBV20-1 with TRBJ2-7; TRBD1 matches 9 bases. The CDR3 is 15 residues long. Germline CDR1 and CDR2: DFQATT and SNEGSKA (reference sequence). The CDR3 DNA is TGCAGTGCTGCCTGGACAGGGGCTTTTTCCTACGATCAGTACTTC. Its translation is CSAAWTGAFSYDQYF.

The table lists this clonotype with a few counts. The junction and the germline gene differ at one end; a read error may be behind it. For the CDR3, the DNA is TGTGCCTGCTCAAGGGCGGGCATCCACCTCTTC. This codes for CACSRAGIHLF. The gene calls are TRBV30 and TRBJ2-1; D may be TRBD2 (5 bases). Germline CDR1 is GTSNPN and CDR2 is SVGIG (reference sequence). The CDR3 extends over 11 amino acids. The variable domain in full, with the rest retrieved from reference TRBV30 and TRBJ2-1, is SQTIHQWPATLVQPVGSPLSLECTVEGTSNPNLYWYRQAAGRGLQLLFYSVGIGQISSEVPQNLSASRPQDRQFILSSKKLLLSDSGFYLCACSRAGIHLFGPGTRLTVL.

As to this clonotype: A read error may be the cause here, since a much bigger clone is one base away. The chain links TRBV5-6 to TRBJ1-1; D call uncertain. The V gene lost 1 base and the J gene lost 1 base, with 5 bases spanning the gap. This CDR3 comprises 13 residues. The germline V gene encodes CDR1 SGHDT and CDR2 YYEEEE. CDR3: CASSLNWNTEAFF. CDR3 in DNA: TGTGCCAGCAGCTTGAACTGGAACACTGAAGCTTTCTTT. Full variable domain (remainder filled in from reference TRBV5-6 and TRBJ1-1): DAGVTQSPTHLIKTRGQQVTLRCSPKSGHDTVSWYQQALGQGPQFIFQYYEEEERQRGNFPDRFSGHQFPNYSSELNVNALLLGDSALYLCASSLNWNTEAFFGQGTRLTVV.

About this clonotype: One end of the junction is discordant with germline, which a read error may explain. The chain couples TRBV15 to TRBJ2-1; D tentatively reads TRBD1 or TRBD2 (7 bases each). Germline V gene data show CDR1 as LNHNV and CDR2 as YYDKDF (reference sequence). The CDR3 sequence is 15 residues long. The DNA for the CDR3 is TGTGCCACCAGCGGAGGGGGGGACAGCTCCTATGAGAAGTTCTTC. This sequence encodes CATSGGGDSSYEKFF.

This clonotype counts as medium-sized. The rearrangement uses TRBV10-2 and TRBJ2-3; no clear D gene. V was clipped by 8 bases and J by 0 bases, with 3 bases between them. This CDR3 is 11 amino acids long. The germline gives CDR1 WSHSY, CDR2 SAAADI. For the CDR3, the DNA is TGCGCCAGCGGAAGCACAGATACGCAGTATTTT. Its translation: CASGSTDTQYF.

In the case of this clonotype: One end of the junction fails to match germline, which may point to a read error. This chain connects TRBV11-2 to TRBJ2-7; possibly TRBD2 for D (6 bases). This CDR3 has 13 amino acids. Per germline, CDR1 SGHAT and CDR2 FQNNGV. CDR3 in DNA: TGTGCCAGCAGCTGGTGGGACTCCTATGAGCAGTACTTC. Amino acid sequence: CASSWWDSYEQYF.

A word on this clonotype: Mismatch with germline at one junction end may stem from a read error. This chain connects TRBV7-9 to TRBJ2-7, with no clear D. Germline V gene lookup returns CDR1 SEHNR and CDR2 FQNEAQ (reference sequence). This CDR3 region has 12 residues. In DNA, the CDR3 is TGTGCCAGCGATGGGGATTCCTACGGGCAGTACTTC. This codes for CASDGDSYGQYF.

The genes are TRBV6-2 or TRBV6-3 and TRBJ2-1; 8 bases map to TRBD1. The CDR3 loop spans 20 amino acids. Germline lookup yields CDR1 MNHEY and CDR2 SVGEGT. V was pared by 9 bases and J by 2 bases, with 24 bases of the junction left unmatched. CDR3 sequence (DNA): TGTGCCAGGTTGACACAGGGGCAGGGGGCGGTGGGGAGCCCCTACAATGAGCAGTTCTTC. Its translation: CARLTQGQGAVGSPYNEQFF.

This clonotype was recorded only once. One junction end disagrees with the germline gene, perhaps due to a read error. The rearrangement joins TRBV11-2 to TRBJ1-6, with D uncertain. Germline assignment: CDR1 SGHAT and CDR2 FQNNGV. The CDR3 totals 16 residues. In DNA form, the CDR3 reads TGTGCCAGCAGCCCTAAGCCGGGCACCTATAATTCAGCCCTCCACTTT. Translated, it gives CASSPKPGTYNSALHF.

In its sample, this clonotype was seen once. The junction departs from germline at one end; a sequencing error may be responsible. V usage is TRBV3-1 and J usage is TRBJ2-3; TRBD2 matches 7 bases. This CDR3 contains 13 residues. Germline CDR1 and CDR2: LGHDT and YNNKEL (reference sequence). The CDR3 DNA sequence: TGTGCCATCAGCCGCCAAGCGGGACGGGCGCAGTATTTT. It codes for CAISRQAGRAQYF.

With respect to this clonotype: This could be a read error, since a much larger clone is one nucleotide away. The chain couples TRBV29-1 to TRBJ2-7; 11 nucleotides align to TRBD2. CDR1 SQVTM and CDR2 ANQGSEA come from the germline V gene. This CDR3 comprises 17 residues. The CDR3 region is CSVEAWSTSGSSYDQYF. The CDR3 region has the DNA TGCAGCGTTGAAGCTTGGTCCACTAGCGGGAGTTCATACGACCAGTACTTC.

This rearrangement joins TRBV4-2 to TRBJ1-2; D call uncertain. This CDR3 is 16 amino acids long. Trimming stripped 1 base from V and 8 bases from J, with 20 bases between. CDR1 is LGHNA and CDR2 is YNFKEQ in the germline V gene. CDR3 sequence: CASSQAGQEGKQGYTF. The CDR3 nucleotides read TGTGCCAGCAGCCAAGCCGGGCAGGAGGGAAAACAAGGCTACACCTTC.